Reported below is one T cell receptor beta chain. The antigen remains unidentified. The data were taken from a study of blood T cells in healthy people across ages. Study-level findings and limits: The fall in TCR beta diversity per million T cells was roughly linear with age.

For the second PCR, which ran for 7 to 11 cycles, a sample-barcoded 5' primer and a J-beta primer mix were used. MiXCR was run by TCRdb on the 5' RACE reads, yielding one entry per CDR3 protein. The sample carries about 640,000 distinct CDR3 sequences, roughly three fifths recorded once. V was shortened by 3 bases and J by 15 bases, with 15 bases between the two germline ends. The CDR3 is 11 residues long. Germline V gene data show CDR1 as DFQATT and CDR2 as SNEGSKA (reference sequence). The sample comprised blood. The V call is TRBV20-1, the J call TRBJ2-1; D ambiguous. This receptor was identified in a man in his sixties in good health. In nucleotides, the CDR3 is TGCAGTGCTAGGTTTGGGGTAGGGTGGTTCTTC. Protein: CSARFGVGWFF.